The clone carrying this T cell receptor (beta chain) appeared a few times. Its cognate antigen is unknown. Researchers took RNA transcripts and amplified TCR beta CDR3 regions from them. Following a first-round RT-PCR that used HTBI primers, a second-round multiplex PCR was carried out. TCRdb reprocessed the multiplex PCR reads with MiXCR, giving one entry per CDR3 protein. The sample has over 650,000 distinct CDR3 sequences; 35% to 45% are singletons. The data are from a study of Graves' ophthalmopathy and Graves' hyperthyroidism. The CDR3 runs to 17 residues. The V gene's germline CDR1 is LNHDA and CDR2 SQIVND (reference sequence). The J segment lost 0 bases and the V segment lost 9 bases, leaving 16 bases of the junction unmatched. General study points: In blood, most expanded thyroid clonotypes above 0.001 frequency were also detected. Distinction of ophthalmopathy from stable hyperthyroidism by a 13-signature model reached over 85% sensitivity and roughly 78% specificity.

None of the included patients had other autoimmune diseases, uncontrolled infections, pregnancy or lactation, as these led to exclusion. The TCR originated in an adult man with Graves' ophthalmopathy. The rearrangement uses TRBV19 and TRBJ1-1; 7 bases are a match to TRBD1. The sequenced sample was peripheral blood. Here the CDR3 reads CASRPDRAPAMNTEAFF. As DNA, the CDR3 is TGTGCCAGCAGACCTGACAGGGCCCCAGCCATGAACACTGAAGCTTTCTTT.